This passage covers 28 T cell receptor beta chains from one sample sequenced in a study of blood T cell repertoires in COVID-19. Clones were sequenced by immunoSEQ multiplex PCR, and TCRdb holds only the in-frame ones, with some missing. The sample records 100,000 or so clones, around 84% being singletons. The sequencing sample was made of peripheral blood. Source of these receptors: a woman of 80 years or more with acute or convalescent COVID-19.

The V call is TRBV5-1, the J call TRBJ1-4; 7 positions agree with TRBD1. There are 14 residues in the CDR3. J gave up 8 bases and V 2 bases, and 6 bases lay outside the gene matches. Germline V gene data show CDR1 as SGHRS and CDR2 as YFSETQ. The CDR3: CASSLQGSGEKLFF. The CDR3 nucleotides are TGCGCCAGCAGCTTACAGGGGAGCGGAGAAAAACTGTTTTTT.

V and J are TRBV28 and TRBJ2-6; TRBD1 aligns across 9 bases. Losses at the gene ends were 6 bases for V and 4 bases for J; bases not matched to a gene: 10. The CDR3 sequence is 17 residues long. Germline CDR1 reads MDHEN; CDR2 reads SYDVKM. The CDR3 DNA reads as TGTGCCAGCAGCACGGGGACAGGGAGGGACGGGGCCAACGTCCTGACTTTC. Encoded protein: CASSTGTGRDGANVLTF.

In this sample, this clone turned up a few times. The chain is built from TRBV6-5 and TRBJ2-7; a weak D match, TRBD2 (6 bases). The CDR3 is made up of 15 amino acids. The germline V gene encodes CDR1 MNHEY and CDR2 SVGAGI. Trimming took 5 bases from V and 2 from J, leaving 16 bases between them. CDR3 amino acids: CASSIMAGTPYEQYV. In DNA, the CDR3 is TGTGCCAGCAGTATCATGGCGGGAACGCCCTACGAGCAGTACGTC.

This clone was picked up a small number of times. The V gene is TRBV5-4, the J gene TRBJ1-4; D is ambiguous. Germline V CDR1 and CDR2: SGHNT, YYREEE (reference sequence). Trimming shortened V by 4 bases and J by 0 bases, and 7 bases separated the two germline ends. The CDR3 totals 14 residues. Here the CDR3 reads CASSPGATNEKLFF. DNA for the CDR3: TGTGCCAGCAGCCCGGGTGCAACTAATGAAAAACTGTTTTTT.

This clone was counted a few times. V and J are TRBV6-5 and TRBJ2-3; 11 nucleotides agree with TRBD2. The CDR3 runs to 12 residues. The germline CDR1 and CDR2 sequences are MNHEY and SVGAGI. CDR3 nucleotides: TGTTCTAGCGGGAGGTTGACAGATACGCAGTATTTT. Translation: CSSGRLTDTQYF.

This clone was counted a few times. CDR3 residues: CASSLIGLADTQYF. The DNA for the CDR3 is TGTGCCAGCAGCTTAATTGGACTAGCGGATACGCAGTATTTT. The chain combines TRBV7-9 with TRBJ2-3; 9 nucleotides line up with TRBD2. Germline V gene sequence: CDR1 SEHNR, CDR2 FQNEAQ (reference sequence). This CDR3 has 14 amino acids. With 2 bases clipped from V and 6 bases from J, the junction kept 3 bases outside the gene matches.

The chain employs TRBV18 and TRBJ2-7, with 13 bases lining up with TRBD2. CDR1 KGHSH and CDR2 LQKENI come from the germline V gene. The V gene end was trimmed by 5 bases and the J gene end by 3 bases; junction bases not matched to a gene: 4. This CDR3 is 15 amino acids long. Written as DNA, the CDR3 is TGTGCCAGCTCAGTGGGGACTAGCGGGAACTACGAGCAGTACTTC. Protein sequence: CASSVGTSGNYEQYF.

The J gene is TRBJ2-7, the V gene TRBV2; possible D gene TRBD1, 6 bases. Germline V lookup: CDR1 SNHLY, CDR2 FYNNEI. The CDR3 covers 12 residues. V lost 10 bases to trimming and J lost 0 bases, with 10 bases between them. CDR3 DNA: TGTGCCATCCGGGACAACTCCTACGAGCAGTACTTC. The encoded protein is CAIRDNSYEQYF.

The chain is built from TRBV27 and TRBJ2-1; possible D gene TRBD2, 5 bases. The CDR3 loop spans 14 amino acids. Germline V gives CDR1 MNHEY, CDR2 SMNVEV (reference sequence). V was shortened by 1 base and J by 10 bases, with 14 bases between the two germline ends. The CDR3 DNA sequence: TGTGCCAGCAGTTTATTGGCGCACGAGGGCGAGCAGTTCTTC. As protein: CASSLLAHEGEQFF.

The rearrangement links TRBV11-2 to TRBJ1-2, with 9 bases that match TRBD1. This CDR3 has 13 residues. The ends lost 5 bases at V and 7 bases at J; junction bases unmatched: 5. Germline values: CDR1 SGHAT, CDR2 FQNNGV. The CDR3 DNA reads as TGTGCCAGCAGCCATGGGACAGGGTTTGGCTACACCTTC. Translating gives CASSHGTGFGYTF.

The rearrangement links TRBV20-1 to TRBJ1-1; D gene unclear. The CDR3 extends over 11 amino acids. Trimming took 6 bases from V and 1 from J, leaving 6 bases between them. Germline V CDR1 and CDR2: DFQATT, SNEGSKA (reference sequence). CDR3 amino acids: CSAQKNTEAFF. As DNA, the CDR3 is TGCAGTGCCCAGAAGAACACTGAAGCTTTCTTT.

The rearrangement joins TRBV19 to TRBJ1-2, with TRBD1 matching over 8 bases. Germline V CDR1 and CDR2: LNHDA, SQIVND (reference sequence). The CDR3 loop spans 15 amino acids. J lost 4 bases, V lost 0 bases, and 4 bases had no gene match. The CDR3 nucleotides are TGTGCCAGTAGTATAGATCCAGGGGGCGGCTATGGCTACACCTTC. It encodes CASSIDPGGGYGYTF.

CDR3 bases: TGTGCCAGCAGTGAAGCGGGTTCAGGCGGGGACACTGAAGCTTTCTTT. This translates into CASSEAGSGGDTEAFF. J is TRBJ1-1 and V is TRBV2; D unresolved. V shed 0 bases and J shed 3 bases, with 14 bases lying between them. CDR3 length equals 16 residues. The germline V gene encodes CDR1 SNHLY and CDR2 FYNNEI.

The sample holds many counts of this clone. The chain has TRBV7-2 and TRBJ1-5, with D perhaps TRBD1 (6 bases). The V and J ends lost 5 bases and 2 bases respectively, with 10 bases between them. The CDR3 contains 14 residues. Germline CDR1 and CDR2: SGHTA and FQGNSA. In nucleotides, the CDR3 is TGTGCCAGCAGCCTGTACAGGGGCAATCAGCCCCAGCATTTT. Protein sequence: CASSLYRGNQPQHF.

This clone has only one observation. V is TRBV7-8 and J is TRBJ2-1; D might be TRBD2 (6 bases). The germline gives CDR1 SGHVS, CDR2 FQNEAQ. Trimming shortened V by 1 base and J by 5 bases, and 18 bases separated the two germline ends. This CDR3 contains 17 residues. CDR3 loop: CASSLGLGGGFNNEQFF. For the CDR3, the DNA is TGTGCCAGCAGCTTAGGTTTGGGAGGCGGGTTCAACAATGAGCAGTTCTTC.

The V call is TRBV2, the J call TRBJ1-3; no clear D. This CDR3 has 13 residues. Trimming removed 8 bases from V and 3 bases from J, with 11 bases in between. Germline loops: CDR1 SNHLY, CDR2 FYNNEI. CDR3 DNA sequence: TGTGCCAGCCTCCTTAACATTGGAAACACCATATATTTT. Translated, it gives CASLLNIGNTIYF.

V and J are TRBV6-2 or TRBV6-3 and TRBJ2-1, with 14 bases matching TRBD2. The germline V gene has CDR1 MNHEY and CDR2 SVGEGT. The V segment lost 2 bases and the J segment 3 bases; nucleotides outside the gene matches: 6. This CDR3 spans 18 amino acids. The CDR3 sequence: CASSYDGTSGSRYNEQFF. The CDR3 nucleotides read TGTGCCAGCAGTTACGACGGGACTAGCGGGAGTCGCTACAATGAGCAGTTCTTC.

The CDR3 reads CASSAGSYNEQFF. The CDR3 DNA follows: TGTGCCAGCAGCGCGGGGAGCTACAATGAGCAGTTCTTC. The rearrangement joins TRBV5-6 to TRBJ2-1; D possibly corresponds to TRBD2 (6 bases). The CDR3 spans 13 residues. CDR1 is SGHDT, CDR2 YYEEEE, per germline. Trimming removed 4 bases at V and 3 bases at J, with 8 bases between.

This rearrangement joins TRBV9 to TRBJ2-5; D is unclear. Germline loops: CDR1 SGDLS, CDR2 YYNGEE. V lost 1 base and J lost 5, with 12 bases in between. The length of the CDR3 is 14 residues. Here the CDR3 reads CASSVLPGSETQYF. The CDR3 DNA is TGTGCCAGCAGCGTACTTCCAGGTTCGGAGACCCAGTACTTC.

The rearrangement links TRBV7-8 to TRBJ1-5; 7 bases map to TRBD1. The CDR3 totals 15 residues. Germline V gene data show CDR1 as SGHVS and CDR2 as FQNEAQ. V shed 4 bases and J 6 bases; nucleotides not matched to a gene: 9. CDR3: CASSSRDSLSQPQHF. In DNA, the CDR3 is TGTGCCAGCAGCTCCCGGGACAGTCTCAGTCAGCCCCAGCATTTT.

The count of this clone is one. This chain joins TRBV2 and TRBJ2-2, with 8 bases fitting TRBD1. V lost 8 bases to trimming and J lost 5 bases; unmatched junction nucleotides: 7. The CDR3 covers 14 residues. The germline CDR1 and CDR2 sequences are SNHLY and FYNNEI. CDR3 in amino acids: CASLFDRGTGELFF. The CDR3, as DNA: TGTGCCAGCCTCTTCGACAGGGGAACCGGGGAGCTGTTTTTT.

The J gene is TRBJ1-1, the V gene TRBV6-2 or TRBV6-3; 9 nucleotides agree with TRBD1. The CDR3 has 14 residues. Germline values: CDR1 MNHEY, CDR2 SVGEGT. Trimming at V came to 3 bases and at J to 5 bases, leaving 4 bases not matched to a gene. The CDR3 spells CASSYGTGFTEAFF. In nucleotides, the CDR3 is TGTGCCAGCAGTTATGGGACAGGGTTTACTGAAGCTTTCTTT.

The chain joins TRBV19 to TRBJ2-1; 9 bases line up with TRBD1. The CDR3 has 14 amino acids. V trimming: 5 bases; J trimming: 9 bases; junction bases outside the gene matches: 8. CDR1 and CDR2 from the germline V gene are LNHDA and SQIVND (reference sequence). CDR3 nucleotide sequence: TGTGCCAGTAGTCCCGACAGGGGGGAAGGTGAGCAGTTCTTC. Its protein is CASSPDRGEGEQFF.

The chain couples TRBV6-1 to TRBJ2-1; possible D gene TRBD2, 6 bases. The CDR3 extends over 14 amino acids. The germline V and J ends were trimmed by 7 bases and 8 bases, with 18 bases remaining between them. Germline V gene data show CDR1 as MNHNS and CDR2 as SASEGT. In nucleotides, the CDR3 is TGTGCCAGCACCAGTTCTAGCGTGGCTCATGAGCAGTTCTTC. This translates into CASTSSSVAHEQFF.

The rearrangement uses TRBV7-8 and TRBJ2-6; the D is unclear. The CDR3 length is 16 residues. Per germline, CDR1 SGHVS and CDR2 FQNEAQ. V was trimmed by 2 bases and J by 0 bases, leaving 8 bases between them. This CDR3 reads CASSLSLSSGANVLTF. CDR3 in DNA: TGTGCCAGCAGCTTATCTCTCTCCTCTGGGGCCAACGTCCTGACTTTC.

The J gene is TRBJ2-5, the V gene TRBV4-1; TRBD1 is a possible D gene (6 bases). The germline CDR1 and CDR2 sequences are MGHRA and YSYEKL. V gave up 4 bases and J gave up 5 bases, with 11 bases separating them. This CDR3 region has 13 residues. The CDR3 here is CASSLQGWETQYF. In nucleotides, the CDR3 is TGCGCCAGCAGCCTACAGGGCTGGGAGACCCAGTACTTC.

The chain recombines TRBV2 with TRBJ2-5; 11 bases are a match to TRBD2. With 7 bases clipped from V and 2 bases from J, the junction kept 6 bases outside the gene matches. Germline V lookup: CDR1 SNHLY, CDR2 FYNNEI. The CDR3 covers 15 residues. The CDR3 sequence is CASILAGGPQETQYF. The CDR3 DNA follows: TGTGCCAGCATTCTAGCGGGAGGTCCTCAAGAGACCCAGTACTTC.

The genes are TRBV5-1 and TRBJ1-1; D gene uncertain. The CDR3 totals 11 residues. Germline assignment: CDR1 SGHRS and CDR2 YFSETQ. V was trimmed by 5 bases and J by 3 bases, leaving 5 bases between them. The CDR3 DNA follows: TGCGCCAGCAGTAGTTACACTGAAGCTTTCTTT. Translated, it gives CASSSYTEAFF. Based on the CDR3 plus reference TRBV5-1 and TRBJ1-1, the full variable domain is KAGVTQTPRYLIKTRGQQVTLSCSPISGHRSVSWYQQTPGQGLQFLFEYFSETQRNKGNFPGRFSGRQFSNSRSEMNVSTLELGDSALYLCASSSYTEAFFGQGTRLTVV.